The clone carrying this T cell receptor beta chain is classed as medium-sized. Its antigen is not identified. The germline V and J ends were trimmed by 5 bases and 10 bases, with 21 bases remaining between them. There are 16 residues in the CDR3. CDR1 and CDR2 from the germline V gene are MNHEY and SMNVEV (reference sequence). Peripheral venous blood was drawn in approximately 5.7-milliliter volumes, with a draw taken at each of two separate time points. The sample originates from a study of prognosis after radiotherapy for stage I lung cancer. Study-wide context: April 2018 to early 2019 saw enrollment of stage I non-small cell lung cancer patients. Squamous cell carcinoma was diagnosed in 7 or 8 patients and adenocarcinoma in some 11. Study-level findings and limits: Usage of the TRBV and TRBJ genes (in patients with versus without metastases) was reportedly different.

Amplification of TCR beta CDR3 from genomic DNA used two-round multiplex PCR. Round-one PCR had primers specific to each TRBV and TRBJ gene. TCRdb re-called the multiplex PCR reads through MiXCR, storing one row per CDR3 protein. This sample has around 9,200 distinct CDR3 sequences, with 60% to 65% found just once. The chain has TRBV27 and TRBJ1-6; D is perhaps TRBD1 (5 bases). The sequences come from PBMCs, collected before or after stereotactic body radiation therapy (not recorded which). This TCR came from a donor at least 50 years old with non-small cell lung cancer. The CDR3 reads CASSLQPPRQGSPLHF. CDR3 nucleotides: TGTGCCAGCAGTCTCCAGCCCCCTCGGCAGGGATCACCCCTCCACTTT.